This record concerns one T cell receptor beta chain sequence. Only in-frame clones appear in the TCRdb table, and some are missing; sequencing was by immunoSEQ multiplex PCR. Of around 15,000 clones listed, less than 90% were seen once; the top ten hold 2% to 3%. This record belongs to a study of immune evolution from preneoplasia to lung adenocarcinoma. V lost 3 bases and J lost 6; bases outside the gene matches: 5. From germline, CDR1 is SGDLS and CDR2 YYNGEE. This CDR3 is 13 amino acids long. Sequencing used FFPE invasive lung adenocarcinoma tissue. This chain uses TRBV9 with TRBJ2-7; 8 positions match TRBD1. The TCR comes from a person aged 70 to 85 with invasive lung adenocarcinoma. As DNA, the CDR3 is TGTGCCAGCAGCGCGACAGGGGACAGCGAGCAGTACTTC. This sequence encodes CASSATGDSEQYF.